Below, 5 T cell receptor beta chains from the same sample are listed, as sequenced in a study of T cells in Graves' hyperthyroidism and ophthalmopathy. Amplification of TCR beta CDR3 regions used RNA as the template. A first-round RT-PCR of the TCR CDR3 used the HTBI primer set. Each CDR3 protein is one row after TCRdb ran MiXCR on the multiplex PCR reads. This sample has under 300,000 distinct CDR3 sequences; roughly 22% occur once, and the top ten carry 50% to 75%. The sequenced sample consisted of blood. The origin of the receptors is a man aged 25 to 40 with Graves' ophthalmopathy.

CDR3 loop: CASSYSGDYGYTF. In DNA form, the CDR3 reads TGTGCCAGCAGTTACTCGGGGGACTATGGCTACACCTTC. V and J are TRBV6-2 or TRBV6-3 and TRBJ1-2, with a possible D match to TRBD1 (5 bases). V was clipped by 0 bases and J by 3 bases, with 5 bases between them. In germline, CDR1 is MNHEY, CDR2 SVGEGT. The CDR3 has 13 amino acids.

The CDR3 reads CSATGTSSNTGELFF. The CDR3 bases are TGCAGTGCTACCGGGACGAGTTCTAACACCGGGGAGCTGTTTTTT. The chain combines TRBV20-1 with TRBJ2-2; D could derive from TRBD1 or TRBD2 (5 bases each). The germline V and J ends were trimmed by 4 bases and 2 bases, with 14 bases remaining between them. CDR1 is DFQATT, CDR2 SNEGSKA, per germline (reference sequence). The CDR3 is 15 residues long.

This clonotype was seen a few times. V gene TRBV7-9 combines with J gene TRBJ2-1, with 9 bases lining up with TRBD2. The CDR3 loop spans 14 amino acids. With 4 bases clipped from V and 5 bases from J, the junction kept 3 bases outside the gene matches. CDR1 is SEHNR, CDR2 FQNEAQ, per germline (reference sequence). The CDR3 DNA follows: TGTGCCAGCAGCTACCCTAGCGGGAACAATGAGCAGTTCTTC. It yields the protein CASSYPSGNNEQFF.

This clonotype appeared many times. The V call is TRBV2, the J call TRBJ1-2, with D uncertain. The V end lost 6 bases, the J end lost 2 bases, and 7 bases lay between the germline ends. This CDR3 has 12 residues. Germline V gene lookup returns CDR1 SNHLY and CDR2 FYNNEI. CDR3 residues: CASSGGNYGYTF. CDR3 bases: TGTGCCAGCAGCGGTGGGAACTATGGCTACACCTTC.

The rearrangement links TRBV20-1 to TRBJ2-1, with TRBD2 matching over 8 bases. Germline V gene sequence: CDR1 DFQATT, CDR2 SNEGSKA (reference sequence). V gave up 0 bases and J gave up 7 bases; unmatched junction bases: 5. This CDR3 has 14 amino acids. CDR3 in amino acids: CSARDGTSWNEQFF. The CDR3 DNA sequence: TGCAGTGCTAGAGATGGGACTAGTTGGAATGAGCAGTTCTTC.